These 16 T cell receptor beta chains came from one sample sequenced in a study of shared clonotypes between healthy human individuals (TCRdb year 2020). The method behind the library was the immunoSEQ multiplex PCR assay. The immuneACCESS repertoire file appears here via TCRdb, limited to in-frame rearrangements. These files lack a portion of the clones; in checked studies, under half of the deficit traces to unresolved V genes, and the cause of the others is not known. A total of nearly 1,000,000 clones appear in this sample, more than 75% of them only once. The leading ten clones occupy nearly 1.5% of the sample. Sequencing was done on a sample of memory CD4+ T cells sorted from blood. This specimen's cell subset or site label, per the study, means: CD45RA-negative fraction. These receptors were taken from a man younger than 35 in good health.

The rearrangement uses TRBV23-1 and TRBJ1-1; 7 nucleotides match TRBD1. TRBV23-1 is placed among ORFs of uncertain function. CDR3 length equals 15 residues. The V and J ends lost 4 bases and 0 bases, in that order; junction bases with no gene match: 5. CDR3 loop: CASSRRGQMNTEAFF. For the CDR3, the DNA is TGCGCCAGCAGTCGAAGGGGACAGATGAACACTGAAGCTTTCTTT.

The rearrangement links TRBV19 to TRBJ2-7; tentative D call: TRBD1 (5 bases). The CDR3 spans 16 residues. V was cut by 5 bases and J by 2 bases, with 19 bases left in between. Germline V gives CDR1 LNHDA, CDR2 SQIVND (reference sequence). The CDR3 loop is CASSPGRTLGAYEQYF. For the CDR3, the DNA is TGTGCCAGTAGTCCCGGACGTACTCTAGGGGCCTACGAGCAGTACTTC. The variable domain in full, completed from reference TRBV19 and TRBJ2-7, reads DGGITQSPKYLFRKEGQNVTLSCEQNLNHDAMYWYRQDPGQGLRLIYYSQIVNDFQKGDIAEGYSVSREKKESFPLTVTSAQKNPTAFYLCASSPGRTLGAYEQYFGPGTRLTVT.

This chain joins TRBV11-3 and TRBJ1-4, with 9 positions matching TRBD1. Per germline, CDR1 SGHNT and CDR2 YENEEA. This CDR3 is 17 amino acids long. V shed 3 bases, J shed 0 bases, and the junction held 5 bases outside the gene matches. The CDR3 sequence: CASSFGTGKTTNEKLFF. In nucleotides, the CDR3 is TGTGCCAGCAGCTTTGGGACAGGGAAAACAACTAATGAAAAACTGTTTTTT.

The chain joins TRBV6-1 to TRBJ2-2; D is unclear. V was clipped by 2 bases and J by 5 bases, with 12 bases between them. Germline V CDR1 and CDR2: MNHNS, SASEGT. The CDR3 is made up of 15 amino acids. The CDR3 loop reads CASSENSFRTGELFF. CDR3 DNA sequence: TGTGCCAGCAGTGAAAACAGTTTCCGGACCGGGGAGCTGTTTTTT.

This chain joins TRBV6-5 and TRBJ1-1; D gene unclear. V was trimmed by 2 bases and J by 4 bases, leaving 11 bases between them. The CDR3 runs to 14 residues. The germline gives CDR1 MNHEY, CDR2 SVGAGI. CDR3 nucleotide sequence: TGTGCCAGCAGTTACGTGGTGGGGAGCACTGAAGCTTTCTTT. Translating gives CASSYVVGSTEAFF.

With respect to this clone: The junction and the germline gene differ at one end; a read error may be behind it. V usage is TRBV19 and J usage is TRBJ2-5; TRBD2 might be the D (5 bases). This CDR3 is built from 15 residues. Germline V CDR1 and CDR2: LNHDA, SQIVND (reference sequence). DNA for the CDR3: TGTGCCAGTAGTATAGGGCGTTTGCGGGTAGAGGCCCAGTACTTC. It codes for CASSIGRLRVEAQYF.

The chain recombines TRBV10-3 with TRBJ2-7; the D is unclear. Per germline, CDR1 ENHRY and CDR2 SYGVKD. This CDR3 spans 14 amino acids. V lost 7 bases and J lost 0, with 13 bases in between. CDR3 sequence (DNA): TGTGCCATCACCCCTCGGCAGGACTCCTACGAGCAGTACTTC. Its translation: CAITPRQDSYEQYF.

The chain employs TRBV11-2 and TRBJ1-1, with a weak D call TRBD1 (6 bases). Germline loops: CDR1 SGHAT, CDR2 FQNNGV. CDR3 length: 15 residues. Trimming shortened V by 5 bases and J by 5 bases, and 18 bases separated the two germline ends. CDR3 sequence: CASSLVQGTGTEAFF. The CDR3 DNA sequence: TGTGCCAGCAGCCTCGTACAGGGCACGGGGACTGAAGCTTTCTTT.

The gene calls are TRBV10-3 and TRBJ1-6; maybe TRBD1 (6 bases). Looked up from germline, CDR1 is ENHRY and CDR2 is SYGVKD. The CDR3 is made up of 17 amino acids. Trimming took 4 bases from V and 8 from J, leaving 21 bases between them. CDR3 region: CAISASNRAPSDSPLHF. The CDR3 DNA is TGTGCCATCAGTGCATCTAACAGGGCTCCTTCGGATTCACCCCTCCACTTT.

The chain has TRBV5-1 and TRBJ2-1; 11 bases align to TRBD2. With V trimmed by 5 bases and J by 9 bases, 19 bases remained unmatched. Germline assignment: CDR1 SGHRS and CDR2 YFSETQ. The CDR3 loop spans 18 amino acids. The CDR3 DNA reads TGCGCCAGCAGGACCGGGACTAGCGGATTCCTGATTGGTGGTGAGCAGTTCTTC. Protein sequence: CASRTGTSGFLIGGEQFF.

The chain couples TRBV18 to TRBJ2-7; D might be TRBD1 (5 bases). V lost 1 base to trimming and J lost 3 bases, with 10 bases between them. The CDR3 is made up of 14 amino acids. Germline values: CDR1 KGHSH, CDR2 LQKENI. As DNA, the CDR3 is TGTGCCAGCTCACCACTAGACAGCAGCTACGAGCAGTACTTC. The encoded protein is CASSPLDSSYEQYF. Full variable domain (rest looked up from reference TRBV18 and TRBJ2-7): NAGVMQNPRHLVRRRGQEARLRCSPMKGHSHVYWYRQLPEEGLKFMVYLQKENIIDESGMPKERFSAEFPKEGPSILRIQQVVRGDSAAYFCASSPLDSSYEQYFGPGTRLTVT.

V is TRBV11-2 and J is TRBJ2-5; TRBD2 might be the D (6 bases). CDR3 size: 16 residues. CDR1 SGHAT and CDR2 FQNNGV come from the germline V gene. The V and J ends lost 1 base and 9 bases respectively, with 21 bases between them. The CDR3 nucleotides are TGTGCCAGCAGCTTAGGGCGGGGCACACGTGACATGGCCCAGTACTTC. It yields the protein CASSLGRGTRDMAQYF.

The chain uses TRBV7-2 and TRBJ1-1; D unclear. The germline gives CDR1 SGHTA, CDR2 FQGNSA. The V and J ends lost 1 base and 11 bases respectively, with 8 bases between them. CDR3 length equals 11 residues. CDR3 loop: CASSLVGRAFF. Written as DNA, the CDR3 is TGTGCCAGCAGCTTAGTAGGGAGGGCTTTCTTT.

V usage is TRBV9 and J usage is TRBJ2-7; D is uncertain. From germline, CDR1 is SGDLS and CDR2 YYNGEE. V lost 0 bases and J lost 1, with 8 bases in between. The CDR3 totals 14 residues. CDR3 coding DNA: TGTGCCAGCAGCGTAGGTCACTCATCCTACGAGCAGTACTTC. Translating it yields CASSVGHSSYEQYF.

The chain links TRBV6-5 to TRBJ2-3, with D perhaps assigned TRBD1 or TRBD2 (7 bases each). Trimming shortened V by 7 bases and J by 6 bases, and 14 bases separated the two germline ends. This CDR3 comprises 13 residues. Germline V gives CDR1 MNHEY, CDR2 SVGAGI. The CDR3 DNA follows: TGTGCCAGCACAGGGGGGGCGAGGGATACGCAGTATTTT. The encoded protein is CASTGGARDTQYF.

In this sample, this clone turned up once. The CDR3 nucleotides are TGTGCTACAGGGCGAACCTGGGGGGACAATGAGCAGTTCTTC. As protein: CATGRTWGDNEQFF. The chain combines TRBV7-7 with TRBJ2-1, with D possibly called TRBD1 or TRBD2 (6 bases each). The V gene's germline CDR1 is SSHAT and CDR2 FNYEAQ (reference sequence). The CDR3 runs to 14 residues.